A single sample is the source of the 20 T cell receptor beta chains below, sequenced in a study of blood T cell repertoires in COVID-19. The table came from immunoSEQ multiplex PCR; TCRdb's copy has only in-frame clones and leaves some out. The sample carries 200,000 to 250,000 clones, around 90% recorded once. The sequenced material came from PBMCs or T cells enriched from blood (not recorded which). The receptors were sampled from a young man in a cohort exposed to, infected with or recovered from COVID-19 (not recorded which).

This chain joins TRBV19 and TRBJ1-2; a weak D match, TRBD1 (6 bases). V was pared by 2 bases and J by 3 bases, with 13 bases between. The CDR3 contains 15 residues. Germline-derived CDR1 and CDR2 are LNHDA and SQIVND (reference sequence). CDR3 sequence reads: CASSISAGVYYGYTF. The CDR3 nucleotides read TGTGCCAGTAGTATATCAGCAGGGGTCTACTATGGCTACACCTTC.

This sequence joins TRBV7-2 and TRBJ2-7; 10 positions match TRBD2. Germline-derived CDR1 and CDR2 are SGHTA and FQGNSA. The CDR3 consists of 16 residues. Germline trimming cut 3 bases from V and 2 bases from J; bases unmatched to any gene: 7. As DNA, the CDR3 is TGTGCCAGCAGCTTCGATATAGCGGGAGGCACCTACGAGCAGTACTTC. Encoded protein: CASSFDIAGGTYEQYF.

This chain joins TRBV7-9 and TRBJ2-2; 13 nucleotides align to TRBD2. This CDR3 contains 16 residues. Germline CDR1 is SEHNR and CDR2 is FQNEAQ (reference sequence). The J segment lost 5 bases and the V segment lost 5 bases, leaving 5 bases of the junction unmatched. The CDR3 DNA is TGTGCCAGCAGCCCCGGACTAGCGGGAGTAACCGGGGAGCTGTTTTTT. Translating it yields CASSPGLAGVTGELFF.

This clone was detected only once. Here the CDR3 reads CASRIDRGNTEAFF. DNA for the CDR3: TGCGCCAGCAGAATCGACAGGGGGAACACTGAAGCTTTCTTT. V is TRBV5-1 and J is TRBJ1-1; 8 bases align to TRBD1. CDR1 and CDR2 (germline): SGHRS, YFSETQ. J lost 1 base, V lost 5 bases, and 4 bases had no gene match. This CDR3 region has 14 residues.

The CDR3 DNA reads TGTGCCAGCAGCGTAGATGAGACAGGGGGAATTCTGGCTGGCTACACCTTC. Translated, it gives CASSVDETGGILAGYTF. The J gene is TRBJ1-2, the V gene TRBV9; 9 bases match TRBD1. The length of the CDR3 is 17 residues. V lost 0 bases and J lost 7; bases outside the gene matches: 13. Germline V lookup: CDR1 SGDLS, CDR2 YYNGEE.

This rearrangement joins TRBV5-1 to TRBJ2-1; perhaps TRBD2 as D (6 bases). Germline CDR1 and CDR2: SGHRS and YFSETQ. The CDR3 length is 14 residues. Trimming pared 4 bases from V and 10 bases from J, leaving 18 bases between. The DNA of the CDR3 is TGCGCCAGCAGCGCGGGGCCTTTCGGGGCGGAGCAGTTCTTC. This sequence encodes CASSAGPFGAEQFF.

This chain uses TRBV9 with TRBJ2-5; a possible D gene is TRBD2 (5 bases). From germline, CDR1 is SGDLS and CDR2 YYNGEE. The V end was cut by 0 bases, the J end by 1 base, with 10 bases between. CDR3 length: 15 amino acids. CDR3 in DNA: TGTGCCAGCAGCGTAGCTGGAGCGGTCCAAGAGACCCAGTACTTC. This sequence encodes CASSVAGAVQETQYF.

This chain links TRBV28 with TRBJ2-7; 11 nucleotides agree with TRBD2. The CDR3 contains 20 residues. Trimming removed 3 bases from V and 0 bases from J; junction bases left unmatched: 16. Germline V gene data show CDR1 as MDHEN and CDR2 as SYDVKM. The CDR3 reads CASSFDYGTSGSFFSYEQYF. CDR3 in DNA: TGTGCCAGCAGTTTCGACTACGGGACTAGCGGATCCTTTTTCTCCTACGAGCAGTACTTC.

The chain carries TRBV4-1 and TRBJ1-1; maybe TRBD1 (6 bases). The CDR3 has 13 residues. The germline V gene has CDR1 MGHRA and CDR2 YSYEKL. Trimming took off 2 bases at V and 3 bases at J, with 7 bases between the two ends. The CDR3 reads CASSQPGDTEAFF. The CDR3 DNA reads as TGCGCCAGCAGCCAACCAGGGGACACTGAAGCTTTCTTT.

V is TRBV6-1 and J is TRBJ2-5; 11 positions match TRBD2. Germline V gene lookup returns CDR1 MNHNS and CDR2 SASEGT. There are 16 residues in the CDR3. The junction had 9 bases not matched to a gene; V was cut back by 4 bases and J by 5 bases. In nucleotides, the CDR3 is TGTGCCAGCAGTGCTCTGGGGACTAGCGGACTGGAGACCCAGTACTTC. Amino acid sequence: CASSALGTSGLETQYF.

V usage is TRBV5-6 and J usage is TRBJ2-7, with TRBD1 identical over 8 bases. Germline CDR1 is SGHDT and CDR2 is YYEEEE. After removal of 0 bases from V and 3 bases from J, the junction contained 2 bases not matched to a gene. The CDR3 covers 14 residues. CDR3 protein: CASSLETGGYEQYF. CDR3 sequence (DNA): TGTGCCAGCAGCTTGGAAACAGGGGGCTACGAGCAGTACTTC.

Written as DNA, the CDR3 is TGTGCCAGCAGTCCAACTAGCGGTGCTCGGTACGAGCAGTACTTC. Translated, it gives CASSPTSGARYEQYF. This chain uses TRBV7-2 with TRBJ2-7; 8 bases are shared with TRBD2. V dropped 6 bases and J dropped 4; count of bases not matched to a gene: 11. This CDR3 region has 15 residues. Germline CDR1 reads SGHTA; CDR2 reads FQGNSA.

This chain joins TRBV10-1 and TRBJ1-5, with TRBD1 matching 9 bases. Per the germline V gene, CDR1 is WNHNN and CDR2 is SYGVQD (reference sequence). V shed 3 bases, J shed 0 bases, and the junction held 24 bases outside the gene matches. CDR3 length: 23 residues. The CDR3 nucleotides are TGCGCCAGCAGTGAAACCCCTCGGCTTAAACAGGGGGCCTCTCGGCTTAGCAATCAGCCCCAGCATTTT. Its protein product is CASSETPRLKQGASRLSNQPQHF.

The V call is TRBV2, the J call TRBJ1-5; 7 bases match TRBD1. V dropped 8 bases and J dropped 3; count of bases not matched to a gene: 7. The CDR3 consists of 14 residues. Per the germline V gene, CDR1 is SNHLY and CDR2 is FYNNEI. The CDR3 loop reads CASSRQGVNQPQHF. CDR3 coding DNA: TGTGCCAGCTCTCGACAGGGCGTCAATCAGCCCCAGCATTTT.

This chain uses TRBV7-6 with TRBJ2-7, with 10 bases lining up with TRBD2. With V trimmed by 4 bases and J by 2 bases, 5 bases remained unmatched. There are 15 residues in the CDR3. Per the germline V gene, CDR1 is SGHVS and CDR2 is FNYEAQ. CDR3 in amino acids: CASSSLAGAAYEQYF. The CDR3 DNA follows: TGTGCCAGCAGCTCGCTAGCGGGAGCCGCCTACGAGCAGTACTTC.

The chain links TRBV5-5 to TRBJ1-5; D remains ambiguous. This CDR3 contains 15 residues. V lost 0 bases and J lost 0, with 7 bases in between. CDR1 SGHKS and CDR2 YYEKEE come from the germline V gene (reference sequence). CDR3 in DNA: TGTGCCAGCAGCTTGGACAGCTATAGCAATCAGCCCCAGCATTTT. It specifies CASSLDSYSNQPQHF.

The CDR3 loop reads CASSMTRGGQEEQFF. The CDR3 DNA is TGTGCCAGCAGCATGACCAGAGGGGGTCAGGAAGAGCAGTTCTTC. This chain links TRBV9 with TRBJ2-1, with D possibly matching TRBD1 (6 bases). There are 15 residues in the CDR3. V lost 4 bases and J lost 10, with 21 bases in between. In germline, CDR1 is SGDLS, CDR2 YYNGEE.

The chain carries TRBV6-2 or TRBV6-3 and TRBJ2-7; 7 nucleotides match TRBD1. This CDR3 spans 15 amino acids. V shed 5 bases and J 3 bases; nucleotides not matched to a gene: 10. Germline CDR1 MNHEY, CDR2 SVGEGT. CDR3 sequence (DNA): TGTGCCAGCAGTCAACCACAGACAGGGAACTACGAGCAGTACTTC. This codes for CASSQPQTGNYEQYF.

Here the CDR3 DNA reads TGTGCCAGCAGTTACTTGACGACATACGAGCAGTACTTC. Residues: CASSYLTTYEQYF. The chain joins TRBV6-2 or TRBV6-3 to TRBJ2-7; D gene ambiguous. The CDR3 runs 13 residues. Trimming pared 1 base from V and 4 bases from J, leaving 8 bases between. The germline CDR1 and CDR2 sequences are MNHEY and SVGEGT.

The chain employs TRBV19 and TRBJ2-7, with TRBD2 matching over 12 bases. CDR1 is LNHDA and CDR2 is SQIVND in the germline V gene (reference sequence). With 3 bases clipped from V and 0 bases from J, the junction kept 6 bases outside the gene matches. The length of the CDR3 is 17 residues. CDR3 bases: TGTGCCAGTAGTATGTTGACTAGCGGGGGAAGCTCCTACGAGCAGTACTTC. Its protein is CASSMLTSGGSSYEQYF.